These 4 T cell receptor beta chains were all obtained from the same sample, sequenced in a study of neurological immune-mediated disorders. MiXCR, applied by TCRdb to the 5' RACE reads, yields one record per CDR3 protein. The table shows more than 25,000 distinct CDR3 sequences, with about 16% occurring only once. The time point was: technical triplicate 3. Sequencing used CD4+ T cells from blood. The receptors here all came from a female donor with HTLV-1-associated myelopathy (HAM/TSP).

This clonotype came up many times. Written as DNA, the CDR3 is TGTGCCAGTAGTATCCGGACAGGGGGACTGAACACTGAAGCTTTCTTT. The encoded protein is CASSIRTGGLNTEAFF. This rearrangement joins TRBV19 to TRBJ1-1, with TRBD1 matching 10 bases. Germline assignment: CDR1 LNHDA and CDR2 SQIVND (reference sequence). With 3 bases clipped from V and 0 bases from J, the junction kept 4 bases outside the gene matches. The CDR3 totals 16 residues.

This clonotype was counted ten times or more. The rearrangement joins TRBV5-6 to TRBJ1-6; 7 nucleotides agree with TRBD1. The CDR3 contains 12 residues. Trimming took 4 bases from V and 13 from J; bases not matched to a gene: 5. Germline values: CDR1 SGHDT, CDR2 YYEEEE. The CDR3 sequence is CASSVRGFPLHF. CDR3 nucleotide sequence: TGTGCCAGCAGCGTCAGGGGGTTCCCCCTCCACTTT.

This clonotype has ten or more counts. J is TRBJ2-2 and V is TRBV20-1; 8 nucleotides line up with TRBD2. Germline V gene sequence: CDR1 DFQATT, CDR2 SNEGSKA (reference sequence). CDR3 size: 20 residues. J was trimmed by 4 bases and V by 6 bases; bases with no gene match: 25. The CDR3 DNA reads as TGCAGTGCAAGGATCCCCGGCGGACTAGCCTCAGCCGGCACCACCGGGGAGCTGTTTTTT. Translation gives CSARIPGGLASAGTTGELFF.

This clonotype was observed at least ten times. The chain couples TRBV20-1 to TRBJ1-1; D may be TRBD1 (5 bases). From germline, CDR1 is DFQATT and CDR2 SNEGSKA (reference sequence). Trimming took off 0 bases at V and 4 bases at J, with 15 bases between the two ends. The CDR3 consists of 15 residues. The CDR3 loop reads CSARDRGRAATEAFF. CDR3 in DNA: TGCAGTGCTAGAGATCGGGGGAGGGCAGCCACTGAAGCTTTCTTT.